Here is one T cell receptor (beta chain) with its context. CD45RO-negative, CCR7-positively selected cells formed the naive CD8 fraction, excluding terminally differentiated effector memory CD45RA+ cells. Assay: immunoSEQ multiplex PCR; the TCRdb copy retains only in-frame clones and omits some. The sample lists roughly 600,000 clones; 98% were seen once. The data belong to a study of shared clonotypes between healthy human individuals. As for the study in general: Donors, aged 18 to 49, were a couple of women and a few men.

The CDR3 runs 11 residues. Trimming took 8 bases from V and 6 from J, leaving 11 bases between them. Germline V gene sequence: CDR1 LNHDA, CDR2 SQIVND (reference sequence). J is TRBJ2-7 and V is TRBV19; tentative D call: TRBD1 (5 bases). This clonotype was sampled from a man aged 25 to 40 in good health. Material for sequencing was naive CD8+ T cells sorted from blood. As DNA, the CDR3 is TGTGCCAGTTTCAGACAGCCCGAGCAGTACTTC. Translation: CASFRQPEQYF.